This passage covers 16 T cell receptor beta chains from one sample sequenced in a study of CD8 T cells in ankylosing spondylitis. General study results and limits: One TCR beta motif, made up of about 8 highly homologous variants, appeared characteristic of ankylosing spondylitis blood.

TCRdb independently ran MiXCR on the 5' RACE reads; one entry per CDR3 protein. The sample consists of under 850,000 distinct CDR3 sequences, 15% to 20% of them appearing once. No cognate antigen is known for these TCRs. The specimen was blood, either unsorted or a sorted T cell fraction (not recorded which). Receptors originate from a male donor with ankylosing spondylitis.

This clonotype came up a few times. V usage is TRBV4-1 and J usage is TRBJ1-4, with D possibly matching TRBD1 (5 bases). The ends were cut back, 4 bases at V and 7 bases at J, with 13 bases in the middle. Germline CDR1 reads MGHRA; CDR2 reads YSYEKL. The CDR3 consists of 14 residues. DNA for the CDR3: TGCGCCAGCAGCCGCGTAAATCAGGGTGAAAAACTGTTTTTT. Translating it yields CASSRVNQGEKLFF.

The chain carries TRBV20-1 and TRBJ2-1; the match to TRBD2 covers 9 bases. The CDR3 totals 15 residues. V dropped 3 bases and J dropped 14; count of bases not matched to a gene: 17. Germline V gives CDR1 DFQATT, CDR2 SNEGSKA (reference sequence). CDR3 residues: CSARAKVTSGGREFF. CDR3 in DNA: TGCAGTGCTAGGGCCAAAGTGACTAGCGGAGGTCGAGAGTTCTTC.

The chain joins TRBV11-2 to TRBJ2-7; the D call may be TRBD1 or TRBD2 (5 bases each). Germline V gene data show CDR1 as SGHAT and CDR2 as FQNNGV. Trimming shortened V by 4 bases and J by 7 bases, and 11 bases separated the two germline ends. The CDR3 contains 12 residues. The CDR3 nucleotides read TGTGCCAGCAGCTCCCTCTGGGGGGAGCAGTACTTC. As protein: CASSSLWGEQYF. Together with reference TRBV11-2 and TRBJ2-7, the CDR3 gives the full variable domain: EAGVAQSPRYKIIEKRQSVAFWCNPISGHATLYWYQQILGQGPKLLIQFQNNGVVDDSQLPKDRFSAERLKGVDSTLKIQPAKLEDSAVYLCASSSLWGEQYFGPGTRLTVT.

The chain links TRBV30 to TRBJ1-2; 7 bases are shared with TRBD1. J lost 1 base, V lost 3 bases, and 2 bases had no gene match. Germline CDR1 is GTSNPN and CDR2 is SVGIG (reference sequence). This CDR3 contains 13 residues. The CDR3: CAWRGTVNYGYTF. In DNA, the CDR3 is TGTGCCTGGAGGGGGACAGTTAACTATGGCTACACCTTC.

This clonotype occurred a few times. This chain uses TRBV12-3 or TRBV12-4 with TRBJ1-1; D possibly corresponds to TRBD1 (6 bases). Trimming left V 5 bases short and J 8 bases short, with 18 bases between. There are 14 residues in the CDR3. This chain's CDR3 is CASSRSAGVVEAFF. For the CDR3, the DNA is TGTGCCAGCAGTCGATCGGCAGGGGTCGTGGAAGCTTTCTTT.

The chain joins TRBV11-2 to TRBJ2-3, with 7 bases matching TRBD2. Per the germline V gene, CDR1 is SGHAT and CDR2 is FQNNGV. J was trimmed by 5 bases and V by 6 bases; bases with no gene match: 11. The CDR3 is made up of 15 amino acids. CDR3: CASRLGGRGLDTQYF. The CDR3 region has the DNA TGTGCCAGCAGGCTAGGCGGGAGAGGATTAGATACGCAGTATTTT. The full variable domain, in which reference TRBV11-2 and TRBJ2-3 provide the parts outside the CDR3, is EAGVAQSPRYKIIEKRQSVAFWCNPISGHATLYWYQQILGQGPKLLIQFQNNGVVDDSQLPKDRFSAERLKGVDSTLKIQPAKLEDSAVYLCASRLGGRGLDTQYFGPGTRLTVL.

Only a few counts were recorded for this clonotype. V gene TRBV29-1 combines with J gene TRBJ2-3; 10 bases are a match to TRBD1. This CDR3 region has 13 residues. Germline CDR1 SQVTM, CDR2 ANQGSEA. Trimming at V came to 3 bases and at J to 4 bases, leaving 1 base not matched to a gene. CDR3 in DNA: TGCAGCGTTGAGGGACAGGGGCCAGATACGCAGTATTTT. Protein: CSVEGQGPDTQYF.

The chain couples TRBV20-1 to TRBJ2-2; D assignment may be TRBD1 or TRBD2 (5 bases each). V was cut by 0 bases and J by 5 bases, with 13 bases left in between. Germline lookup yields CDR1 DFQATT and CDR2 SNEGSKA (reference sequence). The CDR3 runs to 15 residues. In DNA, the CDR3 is TGCAGTGCTAGAGATTCGGGACCGACTACCGGGGAGCTGTTTTTT. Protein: CSARDSGPTTGELFF.

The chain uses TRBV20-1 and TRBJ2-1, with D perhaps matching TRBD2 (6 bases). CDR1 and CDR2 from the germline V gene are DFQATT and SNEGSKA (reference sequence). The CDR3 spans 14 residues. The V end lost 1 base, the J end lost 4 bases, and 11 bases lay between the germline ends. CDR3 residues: CSARGSGVYNEQFF. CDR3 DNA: TGCAGTGCTAGAGGTAGCGGAGTTTACAATGAGCAGTTCTTC.

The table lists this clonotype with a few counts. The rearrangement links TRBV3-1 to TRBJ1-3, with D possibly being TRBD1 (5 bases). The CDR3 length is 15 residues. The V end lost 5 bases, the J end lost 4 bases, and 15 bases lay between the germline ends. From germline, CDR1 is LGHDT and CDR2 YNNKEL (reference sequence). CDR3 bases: TGTGCCAGCAGCGCTGGACAAGCGGCCGGAAACACCATATATTTT. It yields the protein CASSAGQAAGNTIYF.

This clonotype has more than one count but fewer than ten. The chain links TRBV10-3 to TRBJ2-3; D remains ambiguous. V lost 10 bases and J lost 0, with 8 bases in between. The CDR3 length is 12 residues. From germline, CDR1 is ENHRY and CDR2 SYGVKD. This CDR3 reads CATQDSTDTQYF. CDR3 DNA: TGTGCCACCCAGGATAGCACAGATACGCAGTATTTT.

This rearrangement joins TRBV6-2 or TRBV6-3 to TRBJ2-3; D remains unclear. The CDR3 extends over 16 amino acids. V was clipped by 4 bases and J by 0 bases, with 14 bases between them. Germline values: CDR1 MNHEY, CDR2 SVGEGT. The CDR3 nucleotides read TGTGCCAGCAGTTTCTTTCCGGCCCCTAGCACAGATACGCAGTATTTT. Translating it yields CASSFFPAPSTDTQYF.

The CDR3 DNA follows: TGTGCCAGCAGATCTGGGCCATGGAAGCAGGCTCAAGGGGTGGATCAGCCCCAGCATTTT. Its translation is CASRSGPWKQAQGVDQPQHF. The chain carries TRBV6-2 or TRBV6-3 and TRBJ1-5; tentatively, D is TRBD1 (5 bases). The length of the CDR3 is 20 residues. CDR1 MNHEY and CDR2 SVGEGT come from the germline V gene. V lost 6 bases and J 5 bases, leaving 32 bases between the germline ends.

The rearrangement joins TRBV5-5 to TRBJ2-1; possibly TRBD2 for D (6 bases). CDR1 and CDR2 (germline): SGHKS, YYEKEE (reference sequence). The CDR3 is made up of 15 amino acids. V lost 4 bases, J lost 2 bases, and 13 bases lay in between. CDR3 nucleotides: TGTGCCAGCAGCCCGGGACTGGACCCCTACAATGAGCAGTTCTTC. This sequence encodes CASSPGLDPYNEQFF.

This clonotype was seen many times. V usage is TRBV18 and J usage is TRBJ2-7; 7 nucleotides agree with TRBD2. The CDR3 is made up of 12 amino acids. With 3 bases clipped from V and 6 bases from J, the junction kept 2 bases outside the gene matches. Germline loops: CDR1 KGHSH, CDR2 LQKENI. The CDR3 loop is CASSPRGVEQYF. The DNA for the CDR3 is TGTGCCAGCTCACCCCGGGGGGTCGAGCAGTACTTC.

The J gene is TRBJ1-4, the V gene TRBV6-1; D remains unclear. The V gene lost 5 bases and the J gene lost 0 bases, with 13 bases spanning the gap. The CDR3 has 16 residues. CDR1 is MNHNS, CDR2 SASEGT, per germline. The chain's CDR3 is CASSPASSATNEKLFF. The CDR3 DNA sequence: TGTGCCAGCAGTCCCGCATCCTCCGCAACTAATGAAAAACTGTTTTTT.